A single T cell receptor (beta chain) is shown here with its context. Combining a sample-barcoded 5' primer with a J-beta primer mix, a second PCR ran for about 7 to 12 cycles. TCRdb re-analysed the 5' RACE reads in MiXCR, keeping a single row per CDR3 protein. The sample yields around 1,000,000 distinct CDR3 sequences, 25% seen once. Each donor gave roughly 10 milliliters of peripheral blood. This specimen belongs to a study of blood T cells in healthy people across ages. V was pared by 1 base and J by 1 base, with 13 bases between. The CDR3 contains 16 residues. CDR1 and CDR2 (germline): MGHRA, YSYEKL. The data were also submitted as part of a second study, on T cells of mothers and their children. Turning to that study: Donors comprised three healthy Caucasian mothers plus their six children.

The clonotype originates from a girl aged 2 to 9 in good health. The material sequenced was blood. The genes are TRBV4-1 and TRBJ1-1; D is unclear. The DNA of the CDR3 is TGCGCCAGCAGCCAAGGCCCAATCGACAAGAACACTGAAGCTTTCTTT. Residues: CASSQGPIDKNTEAFF.